This TCR beta chain originates from a study of OX40 agonist ivuxolimab in advanced cancers. In regard to this clone: Its antigen is currently unknown.

Profiling relied on immunoSEQ multiplex PCR, and the TCRdb table lists in-frame clones only, not all of them. The table records some 74,000 clones, 85% to 90% of them present only once. Points from the study as a whole: The authors did not determine the antigen specificity of the expanded peripheral T cells.

Here the sequenced sample was CD4+ or CD8+ T cells sorted from blood, taken in a trial of the OX40 agonist ivuxolimab. The TCR was taken from an adult with an advanced solid tumor such as melanoma, head and neck, liver or kidney cancer.

The DNA of the CDR3 is TGCGCCAGCAGCTTGAATGGGAGGAGCTCCTACAATGAGCAGTTCTTC. It translates to CASSLNGRSSYNEQFF. The gene calls are TRBV5-1 and TRBJ2-1, with a tentative D call TRBD2 (6 bases). Germline V CDR1 and CDR2: SGHRS, YFSETQ. The CDR3 loop spans 16 amino acids. Deletions cut 1 base from V and 0 bases from J, with 11 bases between. The full variable domain, with the rest looked up from reference TRBV5-1 and TRBJ2-1, is KAGVTQTPRYLIKTRGQQVTLSCSPISGHRSVSWYQQTPGQGLQFLFEYFSETQRNKGNFPGRFSGRQFSNSRSEMNVSTLELGDSALYLCASSLNGRSSYNEQFFGPGTRLTVL.